The 8 T cell receptor beta chains listed next were all sequenced from one sample in a study of OX40 agonist ivuxolimab in advanced cancers. The table came from immunoSEQ multiplex PCR; TCRdb's copy has only in-frame clones and leaves some out. The table records about 72,000 clones, roughly 87% of them present only once. Specimen: CD4+ or CD8+ T cells sorted from blood, collected in a trial of the OX40 agonist ivuxolimab. The receptors derive from an adult with an advanced solid tumor such as melanoma, head and neck, liver or kidney cancer.

V gene TRBV6-1 combines with J gene TRBJ1-1; no clear D gene. The V gene's germline CDR1 is MNHNS and CDR2 SASEGT. The CDR3 is made up of 13 amino acids. Trimming pared 6 bases from V and 5 bases from J, leaving 13 bases between. CDR3 amino acids: CASSAFGRTEAFF. The CDR3 DNA reads as TGTGCCAGCAGCGCCTTTGGTAGGACTGAAGCTTTCTTT.

V gene TRBV5-1 combines with J gene TRBJ2-2, with D possibly being TRBD1 (5 bases). This CDR3 contains 13 residues. The germline V gene encodes CDR1 SGHRS and CDR2 YFSETQ. The V gene lost 4 bases and the J gene lost 3 bases, with 7 bases spanning the gap. The CDR3 reads CASSRQYTGELFF. CDR3 DNA: TGCGCCAGCAGCAGACAGTACACCGGGGAGCTGTTTTTT.

V usage is TRBV6-1 and J usage is TRBJ2-3; TRBD1 agrees at 10 bases. The V gene end was trimmed by 4 bases and the J gene end by 5 bases; junction bases not matched to a gene: 12. This CDR3 contains 17 residues. Germline V gives CDR1 MNHNS, CDR2 SASEGT. The CDR3 sequence is CASSAPRQGALLDTQYF. The CDR3 DNA is TGTGCCAGCAGTGCCCCTCGACAGGGGGCGCTTTTAGATACGCAGTATTTT.

The table lists this clone with a count of one. The CDR3 DNA sequence: TGCGCCAGCACCCCGGCGGGACAGGGTATAGTGGATACGCAGTATTTT. Its translation: CASTPAGQGIVDTQYF. V gene TRBV10-2 combines with J gene TRBJ2-3, with 9 bases matching TRBD1. Germline CDR1 reads WSHSY; CDR2 reads SAAADI. V shed 7 bases, J shed 6 bases, and the junction held 14 bases outside the gene matches. The CDR3 has 16 amino acids.

The CDR3 nucleotides are TGTGCCAGCAGTTACGGGGTGGAACGCACAGATACGCAGTATTTT. The encoded protein is CASSYGVERTDTQYF. This chain uses TRBV6-5 with TRBJ2-3, with unresolved D. CDR1 MNHEY and CDR2 SVGAGI come from the germline V gene. The V and J ends lost 2 bases and 1 base respectively, with 10 bases between them. The CDR3 has 15 residues.

V gene TRBV10-3 combines with J gene TRBJ2-1; 9 nucleotides agree with TRBD2. Germline lookup yields CDR1 ENHRY and CDR2 SYGVKD. The CDR3 loop spans 18 amino acids. The V segment lost 4 bases and the J segment 0 bases; nucleotides outside the gene matches: 10. The chain's CDR3 is CAISGTKAGGRSYNEQFF. The CDR3 bases are TGTGCCATCAGTGGGACTAAAGCGGGGGGACGCTCCTACAATGAGCAGTTCTTC.

This chain uses TRBV5-4 with TRBJ2-5; TRBD1 is a possible D gene (6 bases). The V gene's germline CDR1 is SGHNT and CDR2 YYREEE (reference sequence). The germline V and J ends were trimmed by 4 bases and 0 bases, with 7 bases remaining between them. The CDR3 spans 13 residues. CDR3 sequence (DNA): TGTGCCAGCAGCCGGGACAACCAAGAGACCCAGTACTTC. This sequence encodes CASSRDNQETQYF.

This clone was counted once. The rearrangement joins TRBV19 to TRBJ2-2; D is perhaps TRBD1 or TRBD2 (6 bases each). There are 15 residues in the CDR3. The V end was cut by 3 bases, the J end by 7 bases, with 15 bases between. Germline CDR1 and CDR2: LNHDA and SQIVND (reference sequence). CDR3 region: CASSMKGGEVGELFF. The CDR3 nucleotides are TGTGCCAGTAGTATGAAGGGGGGTGAGGTCGGGGAGCTGTTTTTT.